The 20 T cell receptor beta chains given below trace back to one sample, sequenced in a study of cytomegalovirus exposure and HLA in healthy donors. With 60 Vbeta and 13 Jbeta primers, the PCR was carried out. Sequenced by immunoSEQ multiplex PCR; TCRdb stores in-frame clones only, minus some. The table has 150,000 or so clones, just under 85% seen once. Sequenced: PBMCs. The origin of the receptors is a man aged 25-45 years in good health and CMV-seropositive.

In its sample, this clone was seen once. The gene calls are TRBV5-1 and TRBJ2-5; tentatively, D is TRBD1 (7 bases). The CDR3 has 15 residues. Per germline, CDR1 SGHRS and CDR2 YFSETQ. V was cut by 3 bases and J by 4 bases, with 16 bases left in between. This CDR3 is CASSWTGQGGETQYF. CDR3 nucleotides: TGCGCCAGCAGCTGGACCGGGCAGGGGGGAGAGACCCAGTACTTC.

J is TRBJ2-5 and V is TRBV19, with 8 bases that match TRBD2. The germline V gene encodes CDR1 LNHDA and CDR2 SQIVND (reference sequence). The CDR3 is made up of 14 amino acids. The J segment lost 1 base and the V segment lost 9 bases, leaving 7 bases of the junction unmatched. CDR3 region: CASRSGTIQETQYF. CDR3 bases: TGTGCCAGCCGTAGCGGGACGATCCAAGAGACCCAGTACTTC.

This chain links TRBV2 with TRBJ2-1, with TRBD1 matching over 8 bases. The CDR3 covers 13 residues. J gave up 8 bases and V 6 bases, and 6 bases lay outside the gene matches. From germline, CDR1 is SNHLY and CDR2 FYNNEI. The DNA of the CDR3 is TGTGCCAGCAGCCGAGCGACAGGGGATGAGCAGTTCTTC. Its protein product is CASSRATGDEQFF.

The V call is TRBV10-1, the J call TRBJ2-4; D possibly corresponds to TRBD1 (5 bases). Germline CDR1 WNHNN, CDR2 SYGVQD (reference sequence). The V gene lost 6 bases and the J gene lost 4 bases, with 13 bases spanning the gap. This CDR3 is built from 14 residues. CDR3 region: CASRSERQKNIQYF. DNA of the CDR3: TGCGCCAGCAGATCGGAGCGACAGAAAAACATTCAGTACTTC.

J is TRBJ2-2 and V is TRBV7-2; D perhaps matches TRBD2 (6 bases). The CDR3 consists of 16 residues. Trimming cost V 5 bases and J 2 bases, with 15 bases left between them. From germline, CDR1 is SGHTA and CDR2 FQGNSA. Here the CDR3 reads CASSTPGLANTGELFF. CDR3 nucleotide sequence: TGTGCCAGCAGCACCCCGGGACTGGCTAACACCGGGGAGCTGTTTTTT.

The genes are TRBV7-2 and TRBJ1-3, with D maybe TRBD1 (5 bases). The CDR3 is 12 amino acids. Germline values: CDR1 SGHTA, CDR2 FQGNSA. V dropped 5 bases and J dropped 11 bases, with 13 bases sitting between them. The CDR3 sequence: CASSPRRGAIYF. The CDR3 nucleotides read TGTGCCAGCAGCCCCCGCCGGGGGGCCATATATTTT.

The rearrangement joins TRBV6-1 to TRBJ2-3, with 7 bases lining up with TRBD2. The CDR3 consists of 15 residues. Germline V gene lookup returns CDR1 MNHNS and CDR2 SASEGT. J lost 12 bases, V lost 0 bases, and 12 bases had no gene match. The CDR3 region has the DNA TGTGCCAGCAGTGAAGCGGGGGGGATTCCGGGTGATCAGTATTTT. Its translation: CASSEAGGIPGDQYF.

The chain employs TRBV28 and TRBJ2-7, with 8 bases identical to TRBD1. The CDR3 totals 15 residues. The V and J ends lost 0 bases and 5 bases, in that order; junction bases with no gene match: 6. Looked up from germline, CDR1 is MDHEN and CDR2 is SYDVKM. The CDR3 sequence is CASSLWGDRGHEQYF. DNA of the CDR3: TGTGCCAGCAGTTTATGGGGCGACAGGGGCCACGAGCAGTACTTC.

This clone has more than one count but fewer than ten. The rearrangement joins TRBV4-1 to TRBJ2-7; D may be TRBD2 (6 bases). The CDR3 covers 15 residues. Germline CDR1 reads MGHRA; CDR2 reads YSYEKL. Trimming removed 1 base from V and 1 base from J, with 11 bases in between. Here the CDR3 reads CASSQASGLSYEQYF. CDR3 nucleotide sequence: TGCGCCAGCAGCCAAGCGAGCGGGCTTTCCTACGAGCAGTACTTC.

The chain employs TRBV2 and TRBJ2-5, with 10 bases matching TRBD2. The DNA end is more similar to TRBJ2-7, so the J call may be wrong. CDR1 and CDR2 (germline): SNHLY, FYNNEI. This CDR3 is built from 13 residues. This CDR3 is CASRGTSDNEQYF. The CDR3 DNA reads TGTGCCAGCAGGGGGACTAGCGACAACGAGCAGTACTTC.

The V call is TRBV27, the J call TRBJ1-1; TRBD1 is a possible D gene (5 bases). Germline CDR1 is MNHEY and CDR2 is SMNVEV (reference sequence). The length of the CDR3 is 15 residues. V lost 4 bases and J 5 bases, leaving 17 bases between the germline ends. The CDR3 region is CASSSWGGEGTEAFF. The CDR3 nucleotides are TGTGCCAGCAGTTCCTGGGGAGGGGAGGGAACTGAAGCTTTCTTT.

V is TRBV27 and J is TRBJ2-5; TRBD2 aligns across 7 bases. The germline CDR1 and CDR2 sequences are MNHEY and SMNVEV (reference sequence). CDR3 length: 14 amino acids. The V and J ends lost 5 bases and 2 bases, in that order; junction bases with no gene match: 5. In DNA form, the CDR3 reads TGTGCCAGCAGTCAATGGGGACTACAAGAGACCCAGTACTTC. Its translation is CASSQWGLQETQYF.

The V call is TRBV19, the J call TRBJ2-3; TRBD2 matches at 7 bases. The V segment lost 8 bases and the J segment 0 bases; nucleotides outside the gene matches: 23. Germline-derived CDR1 and CDR2 are LNHDA and SQIVND (reference sequence). The CDR3 totals 20 residues. CDR3 region: CASQSIGGGRNKESTDTQYF. DNA for the CDR3: TGTGCCAGTCAATCAATAGGTGGCGGGAGAAATAAGGAGAGCACAGATACGCAGTATTTT.

This clone was observed a few times. This sequence joins TRBV5-5 and TRBJ2-7; TRBD1 aligns across 7 bases. Germline CDR1 is SGHKS and CDR2 is YYEKEE (reference sequence). The V gene end was trimmed by 2 bases and the J gene end by 1 base; junction bases not matched to a gene: 6. The CDR3 is 15 residues long. CDR3 sequence (DNA): TGTGCCAGCAGCTTAGGTATGGACAGGTCCTACGAGCAGTACTTC. Translation gives CASSLGMDRSYEQYF.

This clone was observed once. The chain is built from TRBV30 and TRBJ1-4, with D maybe TRBD1 (5 bases). In germline, CDR1 is GTSNPN, CDR2 SVGIG (reference sequence). The CDR3 length is 14 residues. V lost 0 bases, J lost 5 bases, and 10 bases lay in between. CDR3 sequence: CAWSVGGENEKLFF. CDR3 DNA sequence: TGTGCCTGGAGTGTTGGGGGGGAGAATGAAAAACTGTTTTTT.

This rearrangement joins TRBV5-1 to TRBJ2-3; D is perhaps TRBD2 (6 bases). Trimming shortened V by 1 base and J by 3 bases, and 15 bases separated the two germline ends. The CDR3 is 16 amino acids. Per germline, CDR1 SGHRS and CDR2 YFSETQ. The CDR3 loop reads CASSLNPGDGTDTQYF. CDR3 nucleotide sequence: TGCGCCAGCAGCTTGAATCCGGGGGATGGGACAGATACGCAGTATTTT.

The J gene is TRBJ2-2, the V gene TRBV11-2, with a tentative D call TRBD2 (6 bases). V was pared by 3 bases and J by 8 bases, with 16 bases between. CDR3 length equals 15 residues. Germline CDR1 and CDR2: SGHAT and FQNNGV. This CDR3 reads CASSFTDRRGGELFF. The CDR3 nucleotides read TGTGCCAGCAGCTTTACAGACCGGAGGGGAGGGGAGCTGTTTTTT.

J is TRBJ2-7 and V is TRBV7-3; possibly TRBD1 for D (6 bases). V lost 2 bases, J lost 6 bases, and 20 bases lay in between. There are 16 residues in the CDR3. Germline V gives CDR1 SGHTA, CDR2 FQGTGA. The CDR3 region has the DNA TGTGCCAGCAGCTTATACGTCATGGAACAGGGTCGCGAGCAGTACTTC. Translation: CASSLYVMEQGREQYF.

This sequence joins TRBV7-9 and TRBJ1-2; 11 bases fit TRBD1. CDR1 is SEHNR, CDR2 FQNEAQ, per germline (reference sequence). V lost 6 bases, J lost 8 bases, and 14 bases stayed unmatched. The CDR3 runs 16 residues. The DNA for the CDR3 is TGTGCCAGCAGTTCTGGACAGGGGGCATCGCACTGGGGCTACACCTTC. Its protein product is CASSSGQGASHWGYTF. Together with reference TRBV7-9 and TRBJ1-2, the CDR3 gives the full variable domain: DTGVSQNPRHKITKRGQNVTFRCDPISEHNRLYWYRQTLGQGPEFLTYFQNEAQLEKSRLLSDRFSAERPKGSFSTLEIQRTEQGDSAMYLCASSSGQGASHWGYTFGSGTRLTVV.

This chain connects TRBV19 to TRBJ2-1; 7 nucleotides match TRBD2. With 4 bases clipped from V and 8 bases from J, the junction kept 11 bases outside the gene matches. This CDR3 is built from 15 residues. Germline CDR1 LNHDA, CDR2 SQIVND (reference sequence). Written as DNA, the CDR3 is TGTGCCAGTAGTACCTATCCGGGCCGGGGGGATGAGCAGTTCTTC. This translates into CASSTYPGRGDEQFF.